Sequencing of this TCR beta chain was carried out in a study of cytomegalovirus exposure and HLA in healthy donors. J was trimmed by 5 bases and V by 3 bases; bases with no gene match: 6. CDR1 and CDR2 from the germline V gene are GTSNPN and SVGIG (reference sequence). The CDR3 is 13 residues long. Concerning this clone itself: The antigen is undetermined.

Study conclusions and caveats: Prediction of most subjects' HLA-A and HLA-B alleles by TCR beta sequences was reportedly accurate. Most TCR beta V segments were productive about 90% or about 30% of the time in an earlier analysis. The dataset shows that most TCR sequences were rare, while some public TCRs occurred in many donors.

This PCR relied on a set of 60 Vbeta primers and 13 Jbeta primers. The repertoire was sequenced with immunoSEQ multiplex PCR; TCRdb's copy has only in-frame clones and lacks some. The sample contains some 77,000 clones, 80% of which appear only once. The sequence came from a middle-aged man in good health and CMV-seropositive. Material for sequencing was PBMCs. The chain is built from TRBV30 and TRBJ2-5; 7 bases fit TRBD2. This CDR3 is CAWRPAGVETQYF. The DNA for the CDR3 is TGTGCCTGGAGACCCGCGGGAGTGGAGACCCAGTACTTC.